This TCR beta chain was profiled in a study of blood T cell repertoires in COVID-19. The germline gives CDR1 SGHTA, CDR2 FQGNSA. With 8 bases removed from V and 8 bases from J, the gap between germline ends came to 21 bases. The CDR3 sequence is 14 residues long. The protocol was immunoSEQ multiplex PCR, while the TCRdb copy is restricted to in-frame clones and leaves out a portion. Of around 130,000 clones in the sample, about 88% were seen once. The sequenced sample consisted of PBMCs or T cells enriched from blood (not recorded which). The receptor was derived from a man aged 35 to 55 with acute COVID-19. The gene calls are TRBV7-2 and TRBJ1-2, with D maybe TRBD1 (5 bases). CDR3 protein: CASRPRLGVVGYTF. In DNA, the CDR3 is TGTGCCAGCCGGCCCCGATTAGGGGTAGTAGGCTACACCTTC.